Listed below are T cell receptor beta chains from one sample, sequenced in a study of molecular identifiers for immune sequencing clone quantification. In TCRdb, the PCR reads were re-called with MiXCR into one record per CDR3 protein. The sample lists around 470,000 distinct CDR3 sequences, about a fifth occurring once. Sequencing input: naive CD8+ T cells from blood, with Jurkat cell RNA spiked in. Receptor source: a human donor in good health. Some libraries in this study had Jurkat cell RNA spiked in. The CDR3 runs from the conserved cysteine through the conserved F or W. Fields, in order: D gene, V gene, clone size, J gene, CDR3 DNA, CDR3 protein. A D gene is named only where the DNA matches it firmly. Rows give clone size only sometimes, using once, few, many, or a class for an expanded clone.

D gene: .; V gene: TRBV3-1; clone size: .; J gene: TRBJ1-3; CDR3 DNA: TGTGCCAGCAGCCAAGAATGGGTCGGGGGGGCTCAAGGAAATACCATATATTTT; CDR3 protein: CASSQEWVGGAQGNTIYF
D gene: .; V gene: TRBV11-1; clone size: .; J gene: TRBJ2-7; CDR3 DNA: TGTGCCAGCAGCTTAGTTACGGATGCCTACGAGCAGTACTTC; CDR3 protein: CASSLVTDAYEQYF
D gene: .; V gene: TRBV28; clone size: many; J gene: TRBJ2-4; CDR3 DNA: TGTGCCAGCAGTTTTCAAAACATTCAGTACTTC; CDR3 protein: CASSFQNIQYF
D gene: .; V gene: TRBV4-3; clone size: many; J gene: TRBJ1-1; CDR3 DNA: TGCGCCAGCAGCCAAGTACAATACGGACCCAAAAACACTGAAGCTTTCTTT; CDR3 protein: CASSQVQYGPKNTEAFF
D gene: .; V gene: TRBV27; clone size: few; J gene: TRBJ2-2; CDR3 DNA: TGTGCCACCCAAACCTTATCAATCACCGGGGAGCTGTTTTTT; CDR3 protein: CATQTLSITGELFF
D gene: .; V gene: TRBV6-6; clone size: few; J gene: TRBJ2-7; CDR3 DNA: TGTGCCAGCAGTAAACCGGGGCAGGGCTACGAGCAGTACTTC; CDR3 protein: CASSKPGQGYEQYF
D gene: .; V gene: TRBV19; clone size: .; J gene: TRBJ2-1; CDR3 DNA: TGTGCCAGTAGTATAGTAACGGGCCCTAATGAGCAGTTCTTC; CDR3 protein: CASSIVTGPNEQFF
D gene: .; V gene: TRBV30; clone size: many; J gene: TRBJ2-5; CDR3 DNA: TGTGCCTGGATGCCCGCTGGGACCCAGTACTTC; CDR3 protein: CAWMPAGTQYF
D gene: .; V gene: TRBV29-1; clone size: .; J gene: TRBJ1-2; CDR3 DNA: TGCAGCGTTGACAGGGAGGAGGACTATGACTACACCTTC; CDR3 protein: CSVDREEDYDYTF
D gene: TRBD1; V gene: TRBV7-9; clone size: once; J gene: TRBJ1-2; CDR3 DNA: TGTGCCAGCAGCTACTCGACAGGGATGGAGGATGGCTACACCTTC; CDR3 protein: CASSYSTGMEDGYTF
D gene: .; V gene: TRBV10-3; clone size: few; J gene: TRBJ2-7; CDR3 DNA: TGTGCCATCAGTGAGTATGGAGCGGCTTACGAGCAGTACTTC; CDR3 protein: CAISEYGAAYEQYF
D gene: TRBD1; V gene: TRBV5-1; clone size: .; J gene: TRBJ2-6; CDR3 DNA: TGCGCCAGCAGCTTATGGACAGGGGACAAATCTGGGGCCAACGTCCTGACTTTC; CDR3 protein: CASSLWTGDKSGANVLTF
D gene: TRBD1; V gene: TRBV4-3; clone size: few; J gene: TRBJ1-5; CDR3 DNA: TGCGCCAGCAGCCAAGATAGGACAGGGAGTCAGCCCCAGCATTTT; CDR3 protein: CASSQDRTGSQPQHF
D gene: .; V gene: TRBV7-9; clone size: .; J gene: TRBJ2-6; CDR3 DNA: TGTGCCAGCAGCTTAACTTGGGGGTCCTCTGGGGCCAACGTCCTGACTTTC; CDR3 protein: CASSLTWGSSGANVLTF